Each of the 17 T cell receptor beta chains below was sequenced from the same sample in a study of T cells in Graves' hyperthyroidism and ophthalmopathy (dated by TCRdb to the late 2010s). Preparation of the library involved multiplex PCR. The instrument given in TCRdb is Illumina HiSeq 2000. Amplification of TCR beta CDR3 regions was carried out from RNA transcripts. The first round of RT-PCR for the TCR CDR3 was performed with the HTBI primer set and the Qiagen OneStep RT-PCR kit. TCRdb applied fastp at Q25 and MiXCR to the public reads, then kept only in-frame beta chains. Rows are unified per CDR3 protein, each entry keeping the most common DNA and genes. The table for this sample lists roughly 840,000 distinct CDR3 sequences; 38% of them were counted only once. The ten most abundant clones make up more than 7% of the sample. The specimen sequenced was blood. These receptors were taken from a man aged 18 to 35 with Graves' hyperthyroidism.

This clonotype was detected ten times or more. The genes are TRBV11-3 and TRBJ1-1; TRBD1 matches 7 bases. CDR3 length: 15 residues. Unmatched junction bases numbered 6, after V lost 5 bases and J lost 0 bases. Germline V lookup: CDR1 SGHNT, CDR2 YENEEA. The CDR3 protein is CASSPRQGMNTEAFF. The CDR3 nucleotides read TGTGCCAGCAGCCCACGACAGGGAATGAACACTGAAGCTTTCTTT.

This chain links TRBV12-3 or TRBV12-4 with TRBJ2-5; 7 bases map to TRBD2. The CDR3 is 13 amino acids. V shed 8 bases and J 1 base; nucleotides not matched to a gene: 4. CDR3 nucleotides: TGTGCCAGCGGGGGGGGTTTCCAAGAGACCCAGTACTTC. Its protein product is CASGGGFQETQYF.

The chain's CDR3 is CASMRDQRGEQYF. CDR3 in DNA: TGTGCCAGCATGCGGGATCAGAGAGGCGAGCAGTACTTC. The chain employs TRBV12-3 or TRBV12-4 and TRBJ2-7; weak D call: TRBD2 (6 bases). Trimming shortened V by 7 bases and J by 6 bases, and 16 bases separated the two germline ends. There are 13 residues in the CDR3.

The rearrangement joins TRBV15 to TRBJ2-1; D is uncertain. The length of the CDR3 is 14 residues. Trimming left V 1 base short and J 5 bases short, with 9 bases between. Per the germline V gene, CDR1 is LNHNV and CDR2 is YYDKDF (reference sequence). In DNA, the CDR3 is TGTGCCACCAGCAGAGCCAGACCCGACAATGAGCAGTTCTTC. This sequence encodes CATSRARPDNEQFF.

On this clonotype: This may arise from a read error, as a much more abundant clone is one base away. V gene TRBV9 combines with J gene TRBJ1-2; TRBD1 might be the D (6 bases). CDR3 length: 15 residues. Per the germline V gene, CDR1 is SGDLS and CDR2 is YYNGEE. V was cut by 0 bases and J by 4 bases, with 13 bases left in between. The CDR3 coding sequence is TGTGCCAGCAGCGTAGAGGGAGGGACACTCTATGGCTACACCTTC. Protein: CASSVEGGTLYGYTF. The whole variable domain, remainder taken from reference TRBV9 and TRBJ1-2, is DSGVTQTPKHLITATGQRVTLRCSPRSGDLSVYWYQQSLDQGLQFLIQYYNGEERAKGNILERFSAQQFPDLHSELNLSSLELGDSALYFCASSVEGGTLYGYTFGSGTRLTVV.

This chain joins TRBV25-1 and TRBJ1-6, with D maybe TRBD1 (5 bases). Germline V CDR1 and CDR2: MGHDK, SYGVNS. V was cut by 10 bases and J by 10 bases, with 11 bases left in between. CDR3 length equals 11 residues. The DNA of the CDR3 is TGTGCCACAGGGTTTGGGTCACCCCTCCACTTT. This sequence encodes CATGFGSPLHF. The entire variable domain, with the rest obtained from reference TRBV25-1 and TRBJ1-6, is as follows: EADIYQTPRYLVIGTGKKITLECSQTMGHDKMYWYQQDPGMELHLIHYSYGVNSTEKGDLSSESTVSRIRTEHFPLTLESARPSHTSQYLCATGFGSPLHFGNGTRLTVT.

This clonotype was detected once. The rearrangement uses TRBV2 and TRBJ1-6; D call uncertain. Germline V gene sequence: CDR1 SNHLY, CDR2 FYNNEI. The V end was cut by 3 bases, the J end by 5 bases, with 20 bases between. This CDR3 is built from 18 residues. The CDR3 loop reads CASSEVTSRLGNNSPLHF. The CDR3 DNA sequence: TGTGCCAGCAGTGAGGTAACCTCGCGTCTGGGGAATAATTCACCCCTCCACTTT.

This clonotype was detected many times. This chain links TRBV2 with TRBJ1-1; 7 bases line up with TRBD1. The CDR3 sequence is 14 residues long. Germline loops: CDR1 SNHLY, CDR2 FYNNEI. J was trimmed by 5 bases and V by 5 bases; bases with no gene match: 8. In nucleotides, the CDR3 is TGTGCCAGCAGTAGTTCAGGGGGTAGGACTGAAGCTTTCTTT. Translating it yields CASSSSGGRTEAFF. The full variable domain, in which reference TRBV2 and TRBJ1-1 provide the parts outside the CDR3, is EPEVTQTPSHQVTQMGQEVILRCVPISNHLYFYWYRQILGQKVEFLVSFYNNEISEKSEIFDDQFSVERPDGSNFTLKIRSTKLEDSAMYFCASSSSGGRTEAFFGQGTRLTVV.

The chain employs TRBV5-6 and TRBJ2-5; maybe TRBD2 (6 bases). The CDR3 totals 12 residues. Germline V gene lookup returns CDR1 SGHDT and CDR2 YYEEEE. The V end was cut by 6 bases, the J end by 4 bases, with 10 bases between. CDR3 nucleotides: TGTGCCAGCAATTTGGGGGGAGAGACCCAGTACTTC. This sequence encodes CASNLGGETQYF.

This clonotype has ten or more counts. This chain uses TRBV27 with TRBJ1-1, with D maybe TRBD1 (5 bases). V shed 1 base and J shed 1 base, with 7 bases lying between them. This CDR3 has 14 amino acids. Germline-derived CDR1 and CDR2 are MNHEY and SMNVEV (reference sequence). CDR3 in DNA: TGTGCCAGCAGTTTATGGGGCCCGAACACTGAAGCTTTCTTT. This gives the protein CASSLWGPNTEAFF.

The CDR3 nucleotides read TGCAGTGCGCGGACAGGGGCCCAAGAGACCCAGTACTTC. Translation gives CSARTGAQETQYF. This chain links TRBV20-1 with TRBJ2-5; 9 bases line up with TRBD1. In germline, CDR1 is DFQATT, CDR2 SNEGSKA (reference sequence). The CDR3 runs 13 residues. V dropped 6 bases and J dropped 1; count of bases not matched to a gene: 3.

This clonotype was counted ten times or more. This chain joins TRBV2 and TRBJ2-7; possible D gene TRBD2, 6 bases. This CDR3 has 12 residues. Between the trimmed V and J ends, which lost 3 bases and 10 bases, there was a span of 13 bases. Germline V CDR1 and CDR2: SNHLY, FYNNEI. The CDR3: CASSESRDFQYF. The CDR3 nucleotides are TGTGCCAGCAGTGAGTCGCGGGACTTCCAGTACTTC.

The rearrangement joins TRBV11-1 to TRBJ1-2, with TRBD1 matching 8 bases. Per germline, CDR1 SGHAT and CDR2 FQDESV (reference sequence). V lost 5 bases to trimming and J lost 3 bases; unmatched junction nucleotides: 2. This CDR3 contains 13 residues. CDR3 coding DNA: TGTGCCAGCAGCGAGGGACAGGACTATGGCTACACCTTC. Its protein is CASSEGQDYGYTF.

This clonotype was seen ten or more times. The J gene is TRBJ1-2, the V gene TRBV15; D unresolved. CDR1 and CDR2 from the germline V gene are LNHNV and YYDKDF (reference sequence). V was cut by 0 bases and J by 2 bases, with 7 bases left in between. The CDR3 consists of 14 residues. CDR3 sequence reads: CATSRDLRNYGYTF. The DNA for the CDR3 is TGTGCCACCAGCAGAGATCTCAGAAACTATGGCTACACCTTC.

This clonotype occurred a few times. The V gene is TRBV6-6, the J gene TRBJ2-5; D remains unclear. The germline gives CDR1 MNHNY, CDR2 SVGAGI (reference sequence). The CDR3 spans 13 residues. With 6 bases removed from V and 5 bases from J, the gap between germline ends came to 13 bases. CDR3 sequence (DNA): TGTGCCAGCAGCAACCAGCAGCACGAGACCCAGTACTTC. It codes for CASSNQQHETQYF.

The rearrangement links TRBV6-6 to TRBJ1-1, with unresolved D. Per germline, CDR1 MNHNY and CDR2 SVGAGI (reference sequence). The CDR3 runs to 14 residues. V gave up 6 bases and J gave up 0 bases, with 11 bases separating them. The CDR3 nucleotides are TGTGCCAGCAGCTACCTCCTTCTGAACACTGAAGCTTTCTTT. It is translated as CASSYLLLNTEAFF.

This chain's CDR3 is CASTTWGENTEAFF. CDR3 DNA sequence: TGTGCCAGCACCACCTGGGGGGAGAACACTGAAGCTTTCTTT. V and J are TRBV7-2 and TRBJ1-1; a possible D gene is TRBD1 (5 bases). Germline loops: CDR1 SGHTA, CDR2 FQGNSA. V shed 7 bases and J shed 1 base, with 13 bases lying between them. The CDR3 has 14 residues.